A single sample is the source of the 23 T cell receptor beta chains below, sequenced in a study of CD8 T cells in ankylosing spondylitis (dated by TCRdb to about 2017). Library preparation was by 5' RACE. Instrument on record: Illumina HiSeq 2500. TCRdb redid the processing of the public reads, applying fastp at Q25 and MiXCR, and retained in-frame beta chains. Entries that share a CDR3 protein sequence are merged under the most common genes and DNA. Within this sample are 670,000 or so distinct CDR3 sequences, with 15% to 20% of them counted one time only. The ten most abundant clones make up about a fifth of the sample. Antigens for these TCRs are unknown. Here is what the overall study found, with its caveats: A TCR beta motif of eight highly homologous amino acid variants appeared characteristic of blood from ankylosing spondylitis patients.

The sequenced sample consisted of blood, either unsorted or a sorted T cell fraction (not recorded which). The receptors shown here come from a male donor with ankylosing spondylitis.

V and J are TRBV19 and TRBJ2-7; D assignment may be TRBD1 or TRBD2 (5 bases each). The CDR3 extends over 15 amino acids. Germline CDR1 and CDR2: LNHDA and SQIVND (reference sequence). V was shortened by 1 base and J by 3 bases, with 13 bases between the two germline ends. The CDR3 DNA sequence: TGTGCCAGTAGTATAGCACCGCTGGGGGTCTACGAGCAGTACTTC. Protein sequence: CASSIAPLGVYEQYF.

This clonotype has more than one count but fewer than ten. The gene calls are TRBV12-3 or TRBV12-4 and TRBJ2-7; D may be TRBD1 or TRBD2 (5 bases each). The length of the CDR3 is 14 residues. V lost 7 bases and J 7 bases, leaving 20 bases between the germline ends. The CDR3 DNA reads TGTGCCAGCACCTGGGACGGTGTCACCGGGGAGCAGTACTTC. Residues: CASTWDGVTGEQYF.

The V call is TRBV6-1, the J call TRBJ1-2, with D possibly matching TRBD1 (6 bases). Germline CDR1 reads MNHNS; CDR2 reads SASEGT. The CDR3 loop spans 16 amino acids. V was clipped by 8 bases and J by 6 bases, with 25 bases between them. CDR3 loop: CASVRLNMRGKDGYTF. CDR3 in DNA: TGTGCCAGCGTCCGTCTGAACATGAGGGGGAAGGATGGCTACACCTTC.

V is TRBV7-8 and J is TRBJ2-5, with D perhaps TRBD2 (5 bases). Germline-derived CDR1 and CDR2 are SGHVS and FQNEAQ. This CDR3 contains 14 residues. V lost 5 bases and J lost 5, with 15 bases in between. CDR3 sequence reads: CASSPRLGVETQYF. Here the CDR3 DNA reads TGTGCCAGCAGCCCGAGACTGGGAGTGGAGACCCAGTACTTC.

This clonotype showed up just a few times. The chain carries TRBV6-2 or TRBV6-3 and TRBJ2-7, with 7 bases aligning to TRBD2. Losses at the gene ends were 2 bases for V and 2 bases for J; bases not matched to a gene: 9. The germline CDR1 and CDR2 sequences are MNHEY and SVGEGT. The CDR3 extends over 16 amino acids. DNA for the CDR3: TGTGCCAGCAGTTACAGTGGACTAGTCAAGACCTACGAGCAGTACTTC. This sequence encodes CASSYSGLVKTYEQYF.

This clonotype appeared many times. As DNA, the CDR3 is TGCAGTGCTAGAGATGGACGGGAGAATCAGCCCCAGCATTTT. This sequence encodes CSARDGRENQPQHF. This chain links TRBV20-1 with TRBJ1-5; no firm D call. Deletions cut 0 bases from V and 4 bases from J, with 10 bases between. The CDR3 length is 14 residues. Germline V gene data show CDR1 as DFQATT and CDR2 as SNEGSKA (reference sequence).

The chain has TRBV13 and TRBJ2-2; 10 bases fit TRBD2. Germline loops: CDR1 PRHDT, CDR2 FYEKMQ (reference sequence). The trim removed 5 bases at V and 4 bases at J, leaving 7 bases unmatched. There are 16 residues in the CDR3. As DNA, the CDR3 is TGTGCCAGCAGCCCCGGACTAGCGGAGACCACCGGGGAGCTGTTTTTT. It encodes CASSPGLAETTGELFF.

The sample holds one count of this clonotype. This rearrangement joins TRBV20-1 to TRBJ2-3; 10 nucleotides agree with TRBD2. This CDR3 is 17 amino acids long. V was clipped by 3 bases and J by 1 base; unmatched bases: 10. The germline CDR1 and CDR2 sequences are DFQATT and SNEGSKA (reference sequence). Here the CDR3 reads CSASDNGLAVGTDTQYF. DNA of the CDR3: TGCAGTGCTAGCGATAACGGACTAGCGGTTGGCACAGATACGCAGTATTTT.

This sequence joins TRBV11-2 and TRBJ2-5; no clear D. The V end was cut by 3 bases, the J end by 2 bases, with 16 bases between. The CDR3 runs 16 residues. Germline CDR1 and CDR2: SGHAT and FQNNGV. The CDR3 DNA reads TGTGCCAGCAGCTTTGATGTAGGGATCTTGCAAGAGACCCAGTACTTC. Its protein is CASSFDVGILQETQYF.

V is TRBV4-2 and J is TRBJ2-3; D uncertain. V was cut by 3 bases and J by 1 base, with 8 bases left in between. The CDR3 sequence is 14 residues long. Germline CDR1 is LGHNA and CDR2 is YNFKEQ. CDR3 protein: CASSQTKRTDTQYF. The CDR3 DNA sequence: TGTGCCAGCAGCCAGACCAAACGCACAGATACGCAGTATTTT.

In this sample, this clonotype turned up a few times. This chain links TRBV7-2 with TRBJ2-1; the D is unclear. Germline loops: CDR1 SGHTA, CDR2 FQGNSA. CDR3 size: 13 residues. V lost 4 bases, J lost 6 bases, and 10 bases lay in between. CDR3 amino acids: CASSYLQGNEQFF. For the CDR3, the DNA is TGTGCCAGCAGCTACCTACAAGGCAATGAGCAGTTCTTC.

V gene TRBV4-1 combines with J gene TRBJ2-7; tentatively, D is TRBD1 (6 bases). Germline V gene lookup returns CDR1 MGHRA and CDR2 YSYEKL. This CDR3 spans 16 amino acids. Trimming took off 2 bases at V and 0 bases at J, with 14 bases between the two ends. CDR3 DNA: TGCGCCAGCAGCCAAATCTGGGGCAGGGGCTCCTACGAGCAGTACTTC. Encoded protein: CASSQIWGRGSYEQYF.

The chain uses TRBV12-5 and TRBJ2-1; 8 nucleotides align to TRBD2. The J segment lost 3 bases and the V segment lost 0 bases, leaving 10 bases of the junction unmatched. Germline V gene sequence: CDR1 LGHNT, CDR2 FRNRAP. CDR3 length: 18 amino acids. The DNA for the CDR3 is TGTGCTAGTGGTTTGGTACTCGGGGTAGCGGGAAACTACAATGAGCAGTTCTTC. Translation: CASGLVLGVAGNYNEQFF.

This rearrangement joins TRBV5-1 to TRBJ1-2; D unclear. Between the trimmed V and J ends, which lost 0 bases and 8 bases, there was a span of 11 bases. CDR3 length: 13 amino acids. CDR1 and CDR2 from the germline V gene are SGHRS and YFSETQ. The CDR3 loop is CASSLEGSEGYTF. In DNA, the CDR3 is TGCGCCAGCAGCTTGGAGGGATCAGAGGGCTACACCTTC. The full variable domain, with the rest looked up from reference TRBV5-1 and TRBJ1-2, is KAGVTQTPRYLIKTRGQQVTLSCSPISGHRSVSWYQQTPGQGLQFLFEYFSETQRNKGNFPGRFSGRQFSNSRSEMNVSTLELGDSALYLCASSLEGSEGYTFGSGTRLTVV.

V gene TRBV3-1 combines with J gene TRBJ2-1; D is ambiguous. Germline V gene data show CDR1 as LGHDT and CDR2 as YNNKEL (reference sequence). V lost 0 bases to trimming and J lost 0 bases, with 6 bases between them. CDR3 length: 15 amino acids. The CDR3 reads CASSQDQSSYNEQFF. The DNA of the CDR3 is TGTGCCAGCAGCCAAGACCAGAGCTCCTACAATGAGCAGTTCTTC.

There are many counts of this clonotype. The J gene is TRBJ2-7, the V gene TRBV28; D unresolved. The CDR3 has 13 residues. CDR1 and CDR2 (germline): MDHEN, SYDVKM. V lost 2 bases to trimming and J lost 6 bases, with 11 bases between them. The CDR3 nucleotides read TGTGCCAGCAGTTTAGCCGCGTTTGGCGAGCAGTACTTC. Its protein product is CASSLAAFGEQYF.

The chain couples TRBV5-1 to TRBJ2-1; 8 nucleotides match TRBD1. CDR3 length: 16 residues. Trimming cost V 6 bases and J 9 bases; bases outside gene matches: 17. Germline-derived CDR1 and CDR2 are SGHRS and YFSETQ. The CDR3 sequence is CASNNQKTGASGEQFF. CDR3 in DNA: TGCGCCAGCAATAATCAAAAGACAGGGGCGTCCGGTGAGCAGTTCTTC.

This clonotype turned up a few times. The chain has TRBV4-2 and TRBJ2-3, with 8 bases matching TRBD2. The CDR3 covers 17 residues. The germline CDR1 and CDR2 sequences are LGHNA and YNFKEQ. V lost 0 bases, J lost 1 base, and 6 bases stayed unmatched. CDR3 bases: TGTGCCAGCAGCCAAGATTTTTCGGGAGGGGGCACAGATACGCAGTATTTT. Amino acids: CASSQDFSGGGTDTQYF.

This chain uses TRBV20-1 with TRBJ1-2; possible D gene TRBD1, 5 bases. This CDR3 contains 12 residues. Germline V gene data show CDR1 as DFQATT and CDR2 as SNEGSKA (reference sequence). The V gene lost 8 bases and the J gene lost 4 bases, with 14 bases spanning the gap. The CDR3 reads CSPRDGPYGYTF. As DNA, the CDR3 is TGCAGTCCCCGGGACGGACCCTATGGCTACACCTTC.

The genes are TRBV4-1 and TRBJ1-2; 8 positions agree with TRBD1. The germline V gene has CDR1 MGHRA and CDR2 YSYEKL. V lost 4 bases and J lost 4; bases outside the gene matches: 5. The CDR3 length is 14 residues. CDR3 residues: CASSPGTGFYGYTF. The CDR3 bases are TGCGCCAGCAGCCCCGGGACAGGATTCTATGGCTACACCTTC.

This clonotype was counted between two and nine times. The chain uses TRBV27 and TRBJ2-5; no definite D call. The CDR3 has 12 amino acids. V dropped 4 bases and J dropped 9 bases, with 12 bases sitting between them. The V gene's germline CDR1 is MNHEY and CDR2 SMNVEV (reference sequence). The CDR3 DNA reads TGTGCCAGCAGTTCCGCAGGTGGGGCCCAGTACTTC. It codes for CASSSAGGAQYF.

The rearrangement uses TRBV7-9 and TRBJ2-1; D unresolved. Germline lookup yields CDR1 SEHNR and CDR2 FQNEAQ (reference sequence). The germline V and J ends were trimmed by 6 bases and 6 bases, with 24 bases remaining between them. The CDR3 length is 17 residues. The chain's CDR3 is CASSSPRVGIRVNEQFF. The CDR3 DNA is TGTGCCAGCAGTTCCCCCCGGGTAGGGATTAGGGTCAATGAGCAGTTCTTC.

The count of this clonotype is one. J is TRBJ2-5 and V is TRBV5-1; D unclear. V was cut by 4 bases and J by 1 base, with 14 bases left in between. Germline CDR1 and CDR2: SGHRS and YFSETQ. The CDR3 length is 15 residues. CDR3 sequence: CASSAENRVQETQYF. The CDR3 DNA reads TGCGCCAGCAGCGCCGAGAACAGAGTCCAAGAGACCCAGTACTTC.